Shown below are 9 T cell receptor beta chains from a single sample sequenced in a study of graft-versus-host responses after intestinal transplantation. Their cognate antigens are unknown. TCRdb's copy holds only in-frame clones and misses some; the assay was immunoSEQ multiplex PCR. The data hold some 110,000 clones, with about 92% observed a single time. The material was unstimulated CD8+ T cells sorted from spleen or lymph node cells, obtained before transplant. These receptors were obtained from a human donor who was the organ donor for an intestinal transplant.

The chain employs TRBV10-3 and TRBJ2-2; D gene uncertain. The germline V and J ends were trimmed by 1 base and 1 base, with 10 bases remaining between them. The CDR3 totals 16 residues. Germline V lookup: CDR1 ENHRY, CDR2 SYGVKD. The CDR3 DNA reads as TGTGCCATCAGTGAGTTCGTTGGGGAGAACACCGGGGAGCTGTTTTTT. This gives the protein CAISEFVGENTGELFF.

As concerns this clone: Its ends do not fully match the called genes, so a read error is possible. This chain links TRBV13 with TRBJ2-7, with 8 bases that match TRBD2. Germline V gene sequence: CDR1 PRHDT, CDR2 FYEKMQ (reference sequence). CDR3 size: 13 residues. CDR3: CASSLVGSGDKLF. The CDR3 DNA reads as TGTGCCAGCAGCTTAGTGGGTAGCGGGGACAAACTCTTC.

The CDR3 reads CASSQDFTKTDTQYF. In nucleotides, the CDR3 is TGCGCCAGCAGCCAAGATTTCACTAAGACGGATACGCAGTATTTT. V and J are TRBV4-3 and TRBJ2-3, with D hard to call. CDR1 and CDR2 from the germline V gene are LGHNA and YSLEER. This CDR3 has 15 residues. Trimming shortened V by 0 bases and J by 6 bases, and 13 bases separated the two germline ends.

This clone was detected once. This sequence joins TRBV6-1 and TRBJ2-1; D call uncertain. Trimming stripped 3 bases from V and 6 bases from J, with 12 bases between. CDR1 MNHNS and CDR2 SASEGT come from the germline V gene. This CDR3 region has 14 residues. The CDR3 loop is CASSEFEGPNEQFF. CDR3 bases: TGTGCCAGCAGTGAGTTTGAAGGGCCCAATGAGCAGTTCTTC.

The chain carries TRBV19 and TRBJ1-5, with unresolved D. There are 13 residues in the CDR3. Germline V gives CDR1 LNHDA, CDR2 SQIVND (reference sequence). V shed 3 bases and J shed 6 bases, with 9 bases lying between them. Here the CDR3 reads CASSIGGIQPQHF. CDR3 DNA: TGTGCCAGTAGTATCGGAGGGATTCAGCCCCAGCATTTT.

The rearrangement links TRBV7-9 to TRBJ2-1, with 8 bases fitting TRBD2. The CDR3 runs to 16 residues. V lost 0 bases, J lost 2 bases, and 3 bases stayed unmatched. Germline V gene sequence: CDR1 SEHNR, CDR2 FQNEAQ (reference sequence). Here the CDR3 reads CASSLAHGRAYNEQFF. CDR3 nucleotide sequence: TGTGCCAGCAGCTTAGCGCACGGGAGGGCCTACAATGAGCAGTTCTTC.

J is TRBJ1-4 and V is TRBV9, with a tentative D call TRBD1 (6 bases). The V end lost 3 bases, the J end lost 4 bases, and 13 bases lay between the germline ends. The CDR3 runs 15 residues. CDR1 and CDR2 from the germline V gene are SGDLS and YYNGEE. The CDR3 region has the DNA TGTGCCAGCAGCGCACGGGACATCGATAATGAAAAACTGTTTTTT. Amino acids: CASSARDIDNEKLFF.

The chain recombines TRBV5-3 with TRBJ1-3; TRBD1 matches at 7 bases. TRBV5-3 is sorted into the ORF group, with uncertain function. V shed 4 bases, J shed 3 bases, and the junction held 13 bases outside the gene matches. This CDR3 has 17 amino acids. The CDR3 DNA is TGTGCCAGAAGCCCCAAAGACACAGGGGCTGGTGGAAACACCATATATTTT. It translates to CARSPKDTGAGGNTIYF.

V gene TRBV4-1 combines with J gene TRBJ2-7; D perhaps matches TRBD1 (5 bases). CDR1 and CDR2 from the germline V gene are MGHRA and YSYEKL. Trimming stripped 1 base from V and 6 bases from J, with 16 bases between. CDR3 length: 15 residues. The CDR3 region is CASSQVFAGSGEQYF. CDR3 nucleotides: TGCGCCAGCAGCCAAGTCTTTGCAGGGTCTGGCGAGCAGTACTTC.